The rows below give T cell receptor beta chains drawn from one sample of a study of T-cell memory formation after mild COVID-19. TCRdb re-analysed the 5' RACE reads in MiXCR, keeping a single row per CDR3 protein. The profile shows some 310,000 distinct CDR3 sequences, 20% to 25% of them singletons. Specimen: PBMCs or a T cell subset sorted from them (not recorded which). These receptor sequences come from a man between 18 and 29 years old who had mild COVID-19 (a few samples of this study predate the infection). Cell type and time point are not known. CDR3s include the opening cysteine and the closing phenylalanine or tryptophan. The D gene is left open where the match is weak.

>TRBV7-9|13|.|TRBJ1-2
CASSPTENYGYTF
>TRBV25-1|11|.|TRBJ1-2
CASSVSGGYTF
>TRBV5-1|16|.|TRBJ1-4
CASSLASAGSNEKLFF
>TRBV7-2|17|.|TRBJ2-5
CASSSAGLPGGQETQYF
>TRBV10-1|14|.|TRBJ2-7
CASSEGQSNYEQYF
>TRBV12-3/TRBV12-4|14|TRBD1|TRBJ1-4
CASRMQGAGEKLFF
>TRBV5-1|16|.|TRBJ2-2
CASSPVTSSFTGELFF
>TRBV5-1|14|TRBD1|TRBJ1-2
CASSHRQGSEGYTF
>TRBV9|16|TRBD1|TRBJ2-1
CASSVQTGGPDNEQFF
>TRBV5-1|14|.|TRBJ1-1
CASSLGGKGVAAFF
>TRBV7-8|13|.|TRBJ2-1
CASSFRTDREQFF
>TRBV7-9|14|.|TRBJ1-5
CASSSGHRDQPQHF
>TRBV5-1|13|.|TRBJ1-1
CASTKNGDTEAFF
>TRBV7-2|16|.|TRBJ1-5
CASSLDLGYSNQPQHF
>TRBV4-3|16|TRBD1|TRBJ2-6
CASSQEGQSGANVLTF
>TRBV18|15|TRBD1|TRBJ2-7
CASSTGTGPYYEQYF
>TRBV20-1|14|.|TRBJ2-3
CSARTGGGTDTQYF
>TRBV20-1|12|.|TRBJ2-3
CSARDGGATQYF
>TRBV28|15|.|TRBJ2-5
CASSLGAVSGETQYF
>TRBV4-2|14|.|TRBJ1-1
CASSQDIGDTEAFF
>TRBV4-2|16|.|TRBJ2-7
CASSQDHGRSADEQYF
>TRBV4-3|17|.|TRBJ1-6
CASSQGPWAVDNSPLHF
>TRBV4-1|15|TRBD1|TRBJ2-1
CASSQGTGGKDEQFF
>TRBV12-3/TRBV12-4|13|.|TRBJ1-1
CASRGTENTEAFF
>TRBV7-9|14|.|TRBJ1-4
CASSFRRTGEKLFF
>TRBV27|16|.|TRBJ2-2
CASSFWRSPPTGELFF
>TRBV7-9|11|.|TRBJ2-1
CASSLHNEQFF
>TRBV7-9|14|TRBD2|TRBJ2-3
CASSPGLVEDTQYF
>TRBV6-2/TRBV6-3|15|TRBD1|TRBJ1-6
CASSYRGQGFSPLHF
>TRBV18|14|TRBD1|TRBJ1-1
CASSKTGWDTEAFF
>TRBV7-3|15|TRBD1|TRBJ1-6
CASSSTGTGNSPLHF
>TRBV7-9|11|.|TRBJ2-2
CASKGAGELFF
>TRBV5-1|13|TRBD1|TRBJ2-7
CASSFQGAYEQYF
>TRBV19|13|TRBD1|TRBJ1-2
CASSRGQGDGYTF
>TRBV7-6|14|.|TRBJ1-1
CASSSTGGRTEAFF
>TRBV5-1|17|TRBD2|TRBJ2-1
CASSLAGAGDPYNEQFF
>TRBV6-1|12|.|TRBJ2-7
CASSEPGNEQYF
>TRBV6-2/TRBV6-3|16|.|TRBJ1-1
CASSKTRTVLNTEAFF
>TRBV7-9|16|.|TRBJ2-3
CASSLAPTGYTDTQYF
>TRBV18|13|.|TRBJ1-1
CASSLTRETEAFF
>TRBV18|15|.|TRBJ1-1
CASSPKTTENTEAFF
>TRBV4-2|15|TRBD2|TRBJ2-3
CASSQGGGGSDTQYF
>TRBV30|13|.|TRBJ2-5
CAWRAAAQETQYF
>TRBV6-1|15|.|TRBJ2-1
CASKKRPIGFDEQFF
>TRBV4-3|12|.|TRBJ2-5
CASSQDKETQYF
>TRBV9|17|.|TRBJ2-3
CASSVGGALPGADTQYF
>TRBV11-2|16|.|TRBJ2-7
CASSLGSGQWRMEQYF
>TRBV12-3/TRBV12-4|13|.|TRBJ2-7
CASSLASIYEQYF
>TRBV9|14|.|TRBJ2-2
CASSVRGTNGELFF
>TRBV15|12|.|TRBJ2-2
CATSRVGGELFF
>TRBV19|17|TRBD2|TRBJ2-7
CASSILKGAGVAYEQYF
>TRBV20-1|13|.|TRBJ1-5
CSARGGANQPQHF
>TRBV7-9|14|.|TRBJ2-5
CASTPGGPRETQYF
>TRBV27|13|.|TRBJ1-2
CASSLRGGNGYTF
>TRBV4-2|14|.|TRBJ2-5
CASSQGSGQETQYF